This record covers a single T cell receptor beta chain. The antigen is not known. With molecular barcodes, quantitative 5'-RACE was used to make the TCR beta libraries. TCRdb re-derived calls from the 5' RACE reads in MiXCR, one entry per CDR3 protein. Of some 270,000 distinct CDR3 sequences listed, roughly 32% are singletons. Trimming removed 1 base at V and 5 bases at J, with 11 bases between. Germline CDR1 SQVTM, CDR2 ANQGSEA. The CDR3 has 13 amino acids. The data originate from a study of CD8 T cells in ankylosing spondylitis. General observations from the study: Disease-linked clones reportedly concentrated significantly in matched ankylosing spondylitis synovial fluid.

J is TRBJ1-1 and V is TRBV29-1; D is undetermined. The clonotype comes from a male donor with ankylosing spondylitis or in good health (not recorded which). The sequenced sample consisted of blood, either unsorted or a sorted T cell fraction (not recorded which). Here the CDR3 DNA reads TGCAGCGTTGAAGTTCGGCGGTTGACTGAAGCTTTCTTT. Its translation is CSVEVRRLTEAFF.